Reported below is one T cell receptor (beta chain). The target antigen is unknown. Two oligonucleotides, mixed equimolar, formed the beta constant-region primer covering TRBC1 and TRBC2. Nested alpha and beta constant-region primers with the SP2 primer drove four PCR rounds on ligated cDNA. TCRdb itself ran the UMI-ligation and nested PCR reads through MiXCR, one entry per CDR3 protein. The repertoire holds 120,000 or so distinct CDR3 sequences, with approximately 37% as singletons. This sample is drawn from a study of naive and memory T cell subsets. Notes on the study in general: Clonotypes are single alpha or beta chains, not paired receptors. In CD4 and CD8 cells, diversity dropped from naive through EMRA.

Cells stained for CD3, CD4, CD8, CD45RA and CD27 were sorted into four subsets. Trimming took 2 bases from V and 5 from J, leaving 3 bases between them. This CDR3 comprises 11 residues. Germline V CDR1 and CDR2: ENHRY, SYGVKD. The origin of this receptor is a human donor in good health. Material: central memory CD4+ T cells from blood. The chain uses TRBV10-3 and TRBJ2-5; D ambiguous. CDR3 nucleotide sequence: TGTGCCATCAGTGAGAGGGAGACCCAGTACTTC. It is translated as CAISERETQYF.